Below, 8 T cell receptor beta chains from the same sample are listed, as sequenced in a study of identical twins. MiXCR was run by TCRdb on the 5' RACE reads, yielding one entry per CDR3 protein. The data hold some 660,000 distinct CDR3 sequences, with 8% to 9% observed a single time. This sample also appeared in a second study, on yellow fever vaccine responses in identical twins.

The sample comprised PBMCs. Receptors were obtained from a woman aged 18-29 years in good health.

In its sample, this clonotype was seen many times. The genes are TRBV2 and TRBJ2-7, with a tentative D call TRBD2 (5 bases). CDR3 length equals 12 residues. The V gene lost 5 bases and the J gene lost 4 bases, with 9 bases spanning the gap. CDR1 SNHLY and CDR2 FYNNEI come from the germline V gene. CDR3 DNA sequence: TGTGCCAGCAGTTCCGGGAAATACGAGCAGTACTTC. Protein: CASSSGKYEQYF.

A word on this clonotype: The germline gene is not matched at one end of the junction; a read error may be the cause. The V call is TRBV7-7, the J call TRBJ2-5; TRBD1 aligns across 7 bases. This CDR3 has 14 amino acids. The germline gives CDR1 SSHAT, CDR2 FNYEAQ (reference sequence). This CDR3 reads CASSEDRRKETQYF. In nucleotides, the CDR3 is TGTGCTAGCAGCGAGGACAGGAGAAAAGAGACCCAGTACTTC.

This clonotype came up a few times. The J gene is TRBJ1-1, the V gene TRBV28; possible D gene TRBD1, 6 bases. V lost 6 bases and J 3 bases, leaving 14 bases between the germline ends. The germline gives CDR1 MDHEN, CDR2 SYDVKM. The CDR3 extends over 14 amino acids. The CDR3 region has the DNA TGTGCCAGCAGATTCCTACAGGGATACACTGAAGCTTTCTTT. Amino acid sequence: CASRFLQGYTEAFF.

This clonotype has ten or more counts. The V call is TRBV12-3 or TRBV12-4, the J call TRBJ1-1; D gene unclear. The CDR3 consists of 16 residues. Trimming pared 2 bases from V and 0 bases from J, leaving 13 bases between. CDR3 loop: CASSLRRQAMNTEAFF. The DNA of the CDR3 is TGTGCCAGCAGTTTACGGCGACAAGCCATGAACACTGAAGCTTTCTTT.

This clonotype was picked up a small number of times. This rearrangement joins TRBV6-5 to TRBJ2-7; the D gene is possibly TRBD2 (6 bases). V was shortened by 0 bases and J by 1 base, with 13 bases between the two germline ends. The CDR3 is 16 residues long. The germline V gene has CDR1 MNHEY and CDR2 SVGAGI. CDR3 amino acids: CASSYSVPGDSYEQYF. CDR3 nucleotides: TGTGCCAGCAGTTACTCGGTCCCGGGGGATTCCTACGAGCAGTACTTC.

The chain has TRBV20-1 and TRBJ2-1, with TRBD2 identical over 11 bases. V lost 1 base and J lost 10; bases outside the gene matches: 6. The CDR3 is made up of 14 amino acids. Germline CDR1 and CDR2: DFQATT and SNEGSKA (reference sequence). CDR3 bases: TGCAGTGCTAGAGCTAGCGGGGGGCCCGGGGAGCAGTTCTTC. Translation gives CSARASGGPGEQFF.

The chain joins TRBV4-1 to TRBJ2-7, with 8 bases lining up with TRBD2. The CDR3 is made up of 16 amino acids. V lost 4 bases to trimming and J lost 2 bases; unmatched junction nucleotides: 10. The germline gives CDR1 MGHRA, CDR2 YSYEKL. The CDR3 nucleotides read TGCGCCAGCAGCCCGGCGGTTGCGGGGGGTACCTACGAGCAGTACTTC. The encoded protein is CASSPAVAGGTYEQYF.

The chain carries TRBV6-5 and TRBJ2-1, with D unclear. Germline-derived CDR1 and CDR2 are MNHEY and SVGAGI. The CDR3 runs 15 residues. Trimming removed 2 bases from V and 0 bases from J, with 8 bases in between. CDR3 residues: CASSYRAVSYNEQFF. In DNA, the CDR3 is TGTGCCAGCAGTTACAGGGCGGTCTCCTACAATGAGCAGTTCTTC.